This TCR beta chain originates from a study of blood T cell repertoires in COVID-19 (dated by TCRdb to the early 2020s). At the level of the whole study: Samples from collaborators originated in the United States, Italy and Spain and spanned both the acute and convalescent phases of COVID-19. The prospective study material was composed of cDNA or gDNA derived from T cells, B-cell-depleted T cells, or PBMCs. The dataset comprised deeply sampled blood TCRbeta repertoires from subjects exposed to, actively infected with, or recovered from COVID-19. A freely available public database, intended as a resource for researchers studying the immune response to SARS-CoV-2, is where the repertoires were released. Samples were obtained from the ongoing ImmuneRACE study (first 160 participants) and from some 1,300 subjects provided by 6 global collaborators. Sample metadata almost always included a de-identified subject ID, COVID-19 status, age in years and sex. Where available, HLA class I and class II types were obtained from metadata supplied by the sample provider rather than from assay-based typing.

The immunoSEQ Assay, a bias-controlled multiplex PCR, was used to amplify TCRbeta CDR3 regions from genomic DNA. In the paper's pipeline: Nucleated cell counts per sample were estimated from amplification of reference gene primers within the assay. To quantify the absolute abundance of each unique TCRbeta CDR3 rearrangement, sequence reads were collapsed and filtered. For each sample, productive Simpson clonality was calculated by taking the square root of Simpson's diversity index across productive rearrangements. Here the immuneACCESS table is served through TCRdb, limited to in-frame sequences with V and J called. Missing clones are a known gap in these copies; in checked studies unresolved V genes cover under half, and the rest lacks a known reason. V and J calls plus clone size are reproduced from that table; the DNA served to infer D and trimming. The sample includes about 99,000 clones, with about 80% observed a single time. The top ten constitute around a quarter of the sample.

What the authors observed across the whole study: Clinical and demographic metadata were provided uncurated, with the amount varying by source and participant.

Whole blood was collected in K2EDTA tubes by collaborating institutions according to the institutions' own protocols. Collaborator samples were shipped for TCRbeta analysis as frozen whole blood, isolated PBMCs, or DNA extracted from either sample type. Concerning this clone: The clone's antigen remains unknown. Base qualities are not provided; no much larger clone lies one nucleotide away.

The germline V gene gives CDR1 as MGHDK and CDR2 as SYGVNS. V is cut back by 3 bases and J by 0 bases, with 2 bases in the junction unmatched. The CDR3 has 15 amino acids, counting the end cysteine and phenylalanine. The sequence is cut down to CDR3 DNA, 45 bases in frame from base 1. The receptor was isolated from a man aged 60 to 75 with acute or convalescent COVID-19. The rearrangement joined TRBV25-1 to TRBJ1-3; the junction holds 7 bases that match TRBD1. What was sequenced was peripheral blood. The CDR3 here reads CASSETGLSGNTIYF. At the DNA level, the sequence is TGTGCCAGCAGTGAGACAGGGCTCTCTGGAAACACCATATATTTT. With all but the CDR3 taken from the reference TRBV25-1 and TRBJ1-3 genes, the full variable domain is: EADIYQTPRYLVIGTGKKITLECSQTMGHDKMYWYQQDPGMELHLIHYSYGVNSTEKGDLSSESTVSRIRTEHFPLTLESARPSHTSQYLCASSETGLSGNTIYFGEGSWLTVV.